The entry below gives a single T cell receptor (beta chain) sequence along with its context. Its antigen is unknown. This entry comes from a study of cytomegalovirus exposure and HLA in healthy donors. Study in general: A later analysis reported the same platform for the roughly 110 validation repertoires and the roughly 670 first-cohort repertoires. Study-wide findings and caveats: Cytomegalovirus association was assigned to about 150 TCR beta chains. High specificity and sensitivity for cytomegalovirus status were reported for the classifier.

Germline-derived CDR1 and CDR2 are SGHNT and YYREEE (reference sequence). This CDR3 spans 17 amino acids. The J segment lost 4 bases and the V segment lost 1 base, leaving 9 bases of the junction unmatched. The assay was immunoSEQ multiplex PCR, and TCRdb's table has in-frame clones only and misses some. This table has about 360,000 clones, more than 80% appearing once. The study drew the donors from its approximately 130-subject validation cohort, separate from the roughly 700-subject first cohort. The genes are TRBV5-4 and TRBJ2-2; 8 bases align to TRBD2. The TCR was taken from a woman between 18 and 29 years old in good health and CMV-seronegative. Specimen: PBMCs. The CDR3: CASSLYPSGRGTGELFF. CDR3 coding DNA: TGTGCCAGCAGCTTGTACCCTAGCGGGCGTGGCACCGGGGAGCTGTTTTTT.